These T cell receptor beta chains were read from a single sample in a study of shared clonotypes between healthy human individuals. TCRdb's table, derived via immunoSEQ multiplex PCR, lists solely in-frame clones and lacks some. Of just over 2,000,000 clones listed, roughly 96% were seen once; the top ten hold 0.1% to 0.15%. Material: naive CD4+ T cells sorted from blood. These receptors all stem from a man younger than 35 in good health. The CDR3 runs from the conserved cysteine through the conserved F or W. The order of the fields is J gene, D gene, CDR3 length, clone size, V gene, CDR3 DNA, CDR3 protein. The D gene is left open where the match is weak. Not every row has a clone size; where given, it reads once, few, many or a size class.

TRBJ2-1 TRBD1 14 once TRBV5-1 TGCGCCAGCAGAAAGGGACAGGGGGCCGATGAGCAGTTCTTC CASRKGQGADEQFF
TRBJ1-1 - 10 once TRBV19 TGTGCCAGTAGTAGGACTGAAGCTTTCTTT CASSRTEAFF
TRBJ1-5 TRBD1 15 - TRBV18 TGTGCCAGCTCACCACCGGGACAGGGAAATCAGCCCCAGCATTTT CASSPPGQGNQPQHF
TRBJ1-1 - 13 - TRBV5-1 TGCGCCAGCAGCTTGGATACGGGGCTCGAAGCTTTCTTT CASSLDTGLEAFF
TRBJ2-5 TRBD2 16 - TRBV5-1 TGCGCCAGCAGCTCCACTAGCGGGGGGCCAGGGGAGACCCAGTACTTC CASSSTSGGPGETQYF
TRBJ1-2 - 15 once TRBV2 TGTGCCAGCAGCGTTTCCCGGGACACCTCATATGGCTACACCTTC CASSVSRDTSYGYTF
TRBJ2-5 - 8 - TRBV6-1 TGTGTGGGTCAGACCCAGTACTTC CVGQTQYF
TRBJ2-3 - 15 - TRBV6-6 TGTGCCAGCAGCGTCCTAGGGGCCGGGTTGGATACGCAGTATTTT CASSVLGAGLDTQYF
TRBJ2-5 TRBD2 14 - TRBV25-1 TGTGCCGCGGAAGAGGCGGGAGGGCCCAGGACCCAGTACTTC CAAEEAGGPRTQYF
TRBJ1-2 TRBD1 14 once TRBV7-2 TGTGCCAGCAGCCCGTTCGGGGACAGCTATGGCTACACCTTC CASSPFGDSYGYTF
TRBJ2-3 - 13 - TRBV10-3 TGTGCCATCATGCAGGGTAGGACAGATACGCAGTATTTT CAIMQGRTDTQYF
TRBJ1-6 - 16 few TRBV7-9 TGTGCCAGCAGCGTCGGACAGACCGAAAGGGATTCACCCCTCCACTTT CASSVGQTERDSPLHF
TRBJ1-5 - 15 - TRBV2 TGTGCCAGCAGTCCACAGGAATTGGGTAATCAGCCCCAGCATTTT CASSPQELGNQPQHF
TRBJ1-6 - 13 few TRBV10-1 TGCGCCAGCAGTAAGGGCCAGCATTCACCCCTCCACTTT CASSKGQHSPLHF
TRBJ2-4 - 14 - TRBV27 TGTGCCAGCAGTCCCGGGGGAGCCAAAAACATTCAGTACTTC CASSPGGAKNIQYF
TRBJ2-5 - 15 - TRBV7-2 TGTGCCAGCAGCTTGTACAGCGTGGAGCTTGGACCCCAGTACTTC CASSLYSVELGPQYF
TRBJ1-1 - 15 - TRBV30 TGTGCCTGGATAGGACGGGGGGGGTTTAGCACTGAAGCTTTCTTT CAWIGRGGFSTEAFF
TRBJ2-6 - 15 - TRBV5-6 TGTGCCAGCAGCTTGACAGGCTCTGGGGCCAACGTCCTGACTTTC CASSLTGSGANVLTF
TRBJ2-7 TRBD1 13 - TRBV27 TGTGCCAGCAGGCCGACAGGGGGCTCTCCCGGGTACTTC CASRPTGGSPGYF
TRBJ1-6 - 14 - TRBV19 TGTGCCAGTAGTCCCGACAGTAGAGGCTCACCCCTCCACTTT CASSPDSRGSPLHF
TRBJ2-5 - 14 - TRBV5-1 TGCGCCAGCATGGATCGGACAGCCCAAGAGACCCAGTACTTC CASMDRTAQETQYF
TRBJ2-7 - 12 - TRBV28 TGTGCCAGCACCTCAGGGCCCTACGAGCAGTACTTC CASTSGPYEQYF
TRBJ2-1 TRBD1 12 - TRBV6-5 TGTGCCACCATGACAGGGTCCAATGAGCAGTTCTTC CATMTGSNEQFF
TRBJ1-5 TRBD1 15 - TRBV6-5 TGTGCCAGCAAAAAAACAGGGGGCGTCAATCAGCCCCAGCATTTT CASKKTGGVNQPQHF
TRBJ2-2 - 15 - TRBV27 TGTGCCAGCAGTAAGGGAATTTTAAACACCGGGGAGCTGTTTTTT CASSKGILNTGELFF
TRBJ2-5 TRBD2 15 - TRBV6-6 TGTGCCAGCAGAGTTAGCGGGGGGGCTCAAGAGACCCAGTACTTC CASRVSGGAQETQYF
TRBJ1-5 - 18 - TRBV19 TGTGCCAGTAGTATCGCCGGCCAAGGCCACTATAGCAATCAGCCCCAGCATTTT CASSIAGQGHYSNQPQHF
TRBJ1-1 - 16 - TRBV28 TGTGCCAGCAGTTCCTGGACGGGGAGGCCGAACACTGAAGCTTTCTTT CASSSWTGRPNTEAFF
TRBJ2-7 - 14 - TRBV5-1 TGCGCCAGCAGCTTGGAACCCGGTTTTGGCGAGCAGTACTTC CASSLEPGFGEQYF
TRBJ1-2 - 15 - TRBV11-2 TGTGCCAGCAGCTCTGTCCGAGGGCACACCTATGGCTACACCTTC CASSSVRGHTYGYTF
TRBJ2-5 TRBD2 15 - TRBV6-5 TGTGCCAGCAGTCGGCCTAGCGGGGGCCAAGAGACCCAGTACTTC CASSRPSGGQETQYF
TRBJ2-7 TRBD1 14 - TRBV6-6 TGTGCCAGCAGCCGACCGGGACAGGGGGCCGAGCAGTACTTC CASSRPGQGAEQYF
TRBJ1-3 - 14 - TRBV25-1 TGTGCCAGCAGTGAACCCGGCTCTGGAAACACCATATATTTT CASSEPGSGNTIYF
TRBJ2-5 - 14 once TRBV6-1 TGTGCCAGCACCTATTCCGGACTCCAAGAGACCCAGTACTTC CASTYSGLQETQYF
TRBJ2-7 TRBD2 15 once TRBV10-3 TGTGCCATCAGGAAGACTAGCGGGGGTCCCTACGAGCAGTACTTC CAIRKTSGGPYEQYF
TRBJ2-5 TRBD2 15 - TRBV2 TGTGCCAGCAGTGGACTAGCGGGAGGACTTGAGACCCAGTACTTC CASSGLAGGLETQYF
TRBJ1-2 - 13 - TRBV10-3 TGTGCCATCAGTGAGTGGACTAACTATGGCTACACCTTC CAISEWTNYGYTF
TRBJ2-1 - 15 - TRBV10-3 TGTGCCATCAGTGAGGATGAGCGGTTGGGAAATGAGCAGTTCTTC CAISEDERLGNEQFF
TRBJ1-1 - 12 - TRBV6-1 TGTGCCAGCAACCTGGACTACCCTGAAGCTTTCTTT CASNLDYPEAFF
TRBJ2-7 - 15 - TRBV7-2 TGTGCCAGCAGCCGCCTTGGGGCAGCCTCCTACGAGCAGTACTTC CASSRLGAASYEQYF
TRBJ2-1 TRBD1 16 - TRBV25-1 TGTGCCAGCAGTGGGGCGGGGACAGGGGGCTCAGGTGAGCAGTTCTTC CASSGAGTGGSGEQFF
TRBJ2-5 TRBD2 15 - TRBV9 TGTGCCAGCAGTGTAGCGGGAGGGTTCCAAGAGACCCAGTACTTC CASSVAGGFQETQYF
TRBJ2-5 - 15 - TRBV7-6 TGTGCCAGCAGCTTTATATCGGCAGGCTCGGAGACCCAGTACTTC CASSFISAGSETQYF
TRBJ2-3 TRBD2 15 - TRBV30 TGTGCCTGGGGGGGACTAGCGGGAGGGTCAGATACGCAGTATTTT CAWGGLAGGSDTQYF
TRBJ1-2 - 16 - TRBV19 TGTGCCAGTAGTGCCCTCCCACAGGGACTGGGGGCTGGCTACACCTTC CASSALPQGLGAGYTF